This TCR beta chain was sequenced in a study of T-cell memory formation after mild COVID-19. Across the whole study: Each donor largely had its own TCR clusters. Regarding the study as a whole: In pre-infection memory, a portion of responding clones appeared, which suggested that cross-reactive memory joined. Clones that contracted clustered mainly in CM and EM if CD4+ and in EMRA if CD8+.

Concerning this clonotype: What it binds is unknown.

Researchers used 5'RACE with constant-segment primers to make TCR alpha and TCR beta cDNA libraries that carry sample barcodes and UMIs. MiXCR, applied by TCRdb to the 5' RACE reads, yields one record per CDR3 protein. The table lists 190,000 or so distinct CDR3 sequences, roughly a tenth of them singletons, with just over 3% in the top ten. The J segment lost 0 bases and the V segment lost 4 bases, leaving 4 bases of the junction unmatched. The germline V gene encodes CDR1 SGDLS and CDR2 YYNGEE. The CDR3 has 14 amino acids. This receptor was obtained from a man younger than 35 who had mild COVID-19 (a few samples of this study predate the infection). Cell type and time point are not known. This chain connects TRBV9 to TRBJ2-7; the match to TRBD1 covers 7 bases. The sample consisted of PBMCs or a T cell subset sorted from them (not recorded which). The CDR3 is CASSTTGTSYEQYF. The CDR3 DNA is TGTGCCAGCAGCACGACAGGGACCTCCTACGAGCAGTACTTC.